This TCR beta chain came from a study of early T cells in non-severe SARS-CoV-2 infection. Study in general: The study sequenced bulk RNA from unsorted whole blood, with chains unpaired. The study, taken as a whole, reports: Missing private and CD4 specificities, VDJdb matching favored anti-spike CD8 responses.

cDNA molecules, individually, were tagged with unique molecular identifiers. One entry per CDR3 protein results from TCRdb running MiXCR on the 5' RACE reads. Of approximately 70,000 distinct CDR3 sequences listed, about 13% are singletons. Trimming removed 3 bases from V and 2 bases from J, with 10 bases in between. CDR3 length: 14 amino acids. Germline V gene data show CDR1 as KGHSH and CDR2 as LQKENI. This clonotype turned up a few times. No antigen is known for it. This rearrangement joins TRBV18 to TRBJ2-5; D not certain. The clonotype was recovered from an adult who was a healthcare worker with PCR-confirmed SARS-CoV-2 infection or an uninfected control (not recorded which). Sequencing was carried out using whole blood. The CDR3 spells CASSPRRSQETQYF. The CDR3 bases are TGTGCCAGCTCACCTCGCAGGTCACAAGAGACCCAGTACTTC.